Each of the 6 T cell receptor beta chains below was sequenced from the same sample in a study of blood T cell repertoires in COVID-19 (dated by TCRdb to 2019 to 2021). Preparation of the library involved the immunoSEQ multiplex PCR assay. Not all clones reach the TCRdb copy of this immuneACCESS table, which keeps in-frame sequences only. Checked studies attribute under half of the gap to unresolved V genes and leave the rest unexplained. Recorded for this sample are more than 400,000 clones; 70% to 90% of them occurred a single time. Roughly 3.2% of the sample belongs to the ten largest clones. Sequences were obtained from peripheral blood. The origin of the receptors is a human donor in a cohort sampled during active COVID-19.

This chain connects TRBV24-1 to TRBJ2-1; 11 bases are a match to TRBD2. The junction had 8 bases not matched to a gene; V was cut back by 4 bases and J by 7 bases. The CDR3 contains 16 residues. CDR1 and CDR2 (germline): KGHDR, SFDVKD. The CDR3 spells CATSDMTSGEINEQFF. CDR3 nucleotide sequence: TGTGCCACCAGTGACATGACTAGCGGGGAGATTAATGAGCAGTTCTTC.

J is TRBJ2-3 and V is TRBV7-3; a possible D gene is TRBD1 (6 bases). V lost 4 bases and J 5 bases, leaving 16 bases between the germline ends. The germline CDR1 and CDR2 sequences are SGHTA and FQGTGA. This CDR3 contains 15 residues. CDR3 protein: CASSSTGLREDTQYF. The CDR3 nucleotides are TGTGCCAGCAGCTCGACAGGTTTAAGGGAAGATACGCAGTATTTT.

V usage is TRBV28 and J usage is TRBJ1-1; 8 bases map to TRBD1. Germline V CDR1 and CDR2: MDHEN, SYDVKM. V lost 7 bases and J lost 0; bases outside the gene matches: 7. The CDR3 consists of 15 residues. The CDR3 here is CASTLQGDLNTEAFF. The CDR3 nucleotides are TGTGCCAGCACCCTACAGGGGGACCTGAACACTGAAGCTTTCTTT.

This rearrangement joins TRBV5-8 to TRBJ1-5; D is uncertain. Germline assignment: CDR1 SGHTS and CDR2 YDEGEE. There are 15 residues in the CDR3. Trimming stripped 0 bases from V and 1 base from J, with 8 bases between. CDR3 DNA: TGTGCCAGCAGCTTGGGGCAGATGAGCAATCAGCCCCAGCATTTT. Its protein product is CASSLGQMSNQPQHF.

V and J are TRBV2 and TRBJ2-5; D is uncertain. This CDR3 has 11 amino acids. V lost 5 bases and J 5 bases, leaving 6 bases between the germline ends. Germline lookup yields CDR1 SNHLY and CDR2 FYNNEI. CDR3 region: CASSLMETQYF. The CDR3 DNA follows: TGTGCCAGCAGTCTTATGGAGACCCAGTACTTC.

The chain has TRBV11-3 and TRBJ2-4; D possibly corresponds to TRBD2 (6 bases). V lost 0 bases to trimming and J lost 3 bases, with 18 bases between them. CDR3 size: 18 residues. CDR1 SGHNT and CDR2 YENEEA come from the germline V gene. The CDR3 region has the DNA TGTGCCAGCAGCTTAGAACCCACCGGGACTGGGTACAAAAACATTCAGTACTTC. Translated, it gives CASSLEPTGTGYKNIQYF.